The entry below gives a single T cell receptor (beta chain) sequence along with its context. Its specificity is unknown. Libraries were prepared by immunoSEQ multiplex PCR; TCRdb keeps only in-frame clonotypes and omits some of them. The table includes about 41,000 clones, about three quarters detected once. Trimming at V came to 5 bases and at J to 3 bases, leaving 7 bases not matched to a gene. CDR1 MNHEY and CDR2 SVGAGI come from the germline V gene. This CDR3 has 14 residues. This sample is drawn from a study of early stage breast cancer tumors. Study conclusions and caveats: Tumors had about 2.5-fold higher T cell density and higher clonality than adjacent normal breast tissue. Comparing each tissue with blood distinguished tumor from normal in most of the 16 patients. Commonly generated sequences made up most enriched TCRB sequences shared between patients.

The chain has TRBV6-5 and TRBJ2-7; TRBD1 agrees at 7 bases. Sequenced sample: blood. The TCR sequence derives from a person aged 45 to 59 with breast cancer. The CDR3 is CASSPTSGGYEQYV. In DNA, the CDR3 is TGTGCCAGCAGTCCTACCTCAGGGGGCTACGAGCAGTACGTC.